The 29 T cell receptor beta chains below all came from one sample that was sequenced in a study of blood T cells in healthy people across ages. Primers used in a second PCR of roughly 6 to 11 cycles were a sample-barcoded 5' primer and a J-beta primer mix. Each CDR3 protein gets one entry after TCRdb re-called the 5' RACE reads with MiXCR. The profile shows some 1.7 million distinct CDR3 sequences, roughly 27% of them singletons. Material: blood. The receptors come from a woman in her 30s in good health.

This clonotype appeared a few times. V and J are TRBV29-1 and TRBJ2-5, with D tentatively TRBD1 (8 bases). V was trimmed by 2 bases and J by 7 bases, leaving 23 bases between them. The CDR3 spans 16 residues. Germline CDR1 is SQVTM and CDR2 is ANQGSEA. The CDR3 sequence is CSVEHTNRGGIGTQYF. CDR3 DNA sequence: TGCAGCGTTGAACACACCAACAGGGGGGGGATCGGGACCCAGTACTTC.

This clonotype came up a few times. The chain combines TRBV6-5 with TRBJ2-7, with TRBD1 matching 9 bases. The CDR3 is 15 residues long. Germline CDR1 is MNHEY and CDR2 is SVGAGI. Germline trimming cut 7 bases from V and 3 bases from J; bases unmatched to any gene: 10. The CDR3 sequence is CASTRGTGLLYEQYF. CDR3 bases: TGTGCCAGCACTAGGGGGACAGGGCTTCTCTACGAGCAGTACTTC.

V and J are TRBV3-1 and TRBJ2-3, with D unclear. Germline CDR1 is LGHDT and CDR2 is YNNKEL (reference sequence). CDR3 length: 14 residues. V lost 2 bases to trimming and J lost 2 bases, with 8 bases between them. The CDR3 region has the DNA TGTGCCAGCAGCCAAATGCATACCACAGATACGCAGTATTTT. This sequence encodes CASSQMHTTDTQYF.

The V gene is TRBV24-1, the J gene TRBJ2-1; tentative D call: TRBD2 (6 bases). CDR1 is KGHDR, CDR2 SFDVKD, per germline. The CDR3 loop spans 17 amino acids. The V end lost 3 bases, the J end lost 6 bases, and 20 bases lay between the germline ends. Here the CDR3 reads CATSDPRRSGGGNEQFF. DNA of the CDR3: TGTGCCACCAGTGATCCACGGCGTAGCGGAGGAGGCAATGAGCAGTTCTTC.

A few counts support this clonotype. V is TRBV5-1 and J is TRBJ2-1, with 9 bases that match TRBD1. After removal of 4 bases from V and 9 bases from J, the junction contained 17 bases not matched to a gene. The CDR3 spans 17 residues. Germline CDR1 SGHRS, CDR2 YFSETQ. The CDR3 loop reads CASSGPAGTGPTGEQFF. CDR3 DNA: TGCGCCAGCAGCGGACCGGCGGGGACAGGGCCCACCGGTGAGCAGTTCTTC.

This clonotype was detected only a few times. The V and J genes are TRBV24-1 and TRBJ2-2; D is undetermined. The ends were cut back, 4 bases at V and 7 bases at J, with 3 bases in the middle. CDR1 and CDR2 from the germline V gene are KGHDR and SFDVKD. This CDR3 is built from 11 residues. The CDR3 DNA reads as TGTGCCACCAGTGAGGGCGGGGAGCTGTTTTTT. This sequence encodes CATSEGGELFF.

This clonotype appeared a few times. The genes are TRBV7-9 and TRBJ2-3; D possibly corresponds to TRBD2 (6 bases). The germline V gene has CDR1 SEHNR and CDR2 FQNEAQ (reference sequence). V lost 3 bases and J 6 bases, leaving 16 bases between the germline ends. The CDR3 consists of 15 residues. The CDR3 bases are TGTGCCAGCAGCTTCACACGGGACTTTTCGGATACGCAGTATTTT. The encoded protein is CASSFTRDFSDTQYF.

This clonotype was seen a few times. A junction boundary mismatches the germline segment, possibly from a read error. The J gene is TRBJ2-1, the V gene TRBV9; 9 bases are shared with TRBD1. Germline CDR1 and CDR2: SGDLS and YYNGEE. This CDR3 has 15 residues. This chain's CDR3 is CASIVDPGTGSEQFF. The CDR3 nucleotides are TGTGCCAGCATCGTAGATCCCGGGACAGGGAGTGAGCAGTTCTTC.

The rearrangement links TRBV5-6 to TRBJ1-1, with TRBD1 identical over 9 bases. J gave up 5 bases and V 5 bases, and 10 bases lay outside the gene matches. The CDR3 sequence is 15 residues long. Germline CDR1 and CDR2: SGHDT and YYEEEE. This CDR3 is CASRRTGEGETEAFF. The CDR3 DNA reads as TGTGCCAGCAGGCGGACAGGGGAGGGAGAGACTGAAGCTTTCTTT.

The CDR3 loop reads CASSLIGDEKLFF. CDR3 nucleotides: TGTGCCAGCAGCTTGATAGGAGACGAAAAACTGTTTTTT. The chain combines TRBV7-8 with TRBJ1-4; D gene uncertain. The CDR3 consists of 13 residues. V was pared by 3 bases and J by 8 bases, with 10 bases between. Germline V lookup: CDR1 SGHVS, CDR2 FQNEAQ.

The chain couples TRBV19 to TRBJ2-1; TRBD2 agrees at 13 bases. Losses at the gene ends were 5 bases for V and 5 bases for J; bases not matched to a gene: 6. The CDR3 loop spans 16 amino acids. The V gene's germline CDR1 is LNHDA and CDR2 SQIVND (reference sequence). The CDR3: CASSPRTSGSNNEQFF. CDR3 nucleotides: TGTGCCAGTAGTCCCCGGACTAGCGGGAGTAACAATGAGCAGTTCTTC.

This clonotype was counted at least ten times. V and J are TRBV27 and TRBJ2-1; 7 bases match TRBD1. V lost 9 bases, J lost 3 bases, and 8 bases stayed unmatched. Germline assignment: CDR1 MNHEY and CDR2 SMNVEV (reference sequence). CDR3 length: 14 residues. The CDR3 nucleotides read TGTGCCAGTCAGAGACAGGGTGGCTACAATGAGCAGTTCTTC. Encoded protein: CASQRQGGYNEQFF.

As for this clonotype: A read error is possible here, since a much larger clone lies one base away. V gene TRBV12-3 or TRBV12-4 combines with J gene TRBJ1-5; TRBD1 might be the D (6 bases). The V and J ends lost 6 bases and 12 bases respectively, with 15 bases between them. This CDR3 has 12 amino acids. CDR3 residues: CASRPAQGNQHF. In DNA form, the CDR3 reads TGTGCCAGCAGACCCGCACAGGGAAACCAGCATTTT.

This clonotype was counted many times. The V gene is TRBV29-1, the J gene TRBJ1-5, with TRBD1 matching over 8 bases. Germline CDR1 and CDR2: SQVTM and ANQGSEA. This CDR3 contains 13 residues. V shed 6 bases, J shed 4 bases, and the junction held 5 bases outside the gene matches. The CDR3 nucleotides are TGCAGCGTCGGGACAGGAGCGAATCAGCCCCAGCATTTT. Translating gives CSVGTGANQPQHF.

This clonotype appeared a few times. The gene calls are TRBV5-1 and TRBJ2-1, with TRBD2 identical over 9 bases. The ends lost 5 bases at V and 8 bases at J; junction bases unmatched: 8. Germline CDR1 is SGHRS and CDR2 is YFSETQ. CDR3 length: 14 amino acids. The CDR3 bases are TGCGCCAGCAGTTATGGCGGGGGGGTCGATGAGCAGTTCTTC. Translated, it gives CASSYGGGVDEQFF.

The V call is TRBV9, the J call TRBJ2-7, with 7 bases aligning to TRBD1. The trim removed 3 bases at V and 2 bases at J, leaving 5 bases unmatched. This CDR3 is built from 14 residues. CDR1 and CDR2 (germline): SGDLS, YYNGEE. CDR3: CASSEGTVAYEQYF. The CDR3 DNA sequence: TGTGCCAGCAGCGAGGGGACAGTCGCCTACGAGCAGTACTTC.

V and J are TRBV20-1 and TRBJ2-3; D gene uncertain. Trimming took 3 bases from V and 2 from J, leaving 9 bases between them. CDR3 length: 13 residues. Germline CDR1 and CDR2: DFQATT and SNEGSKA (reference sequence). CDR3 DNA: TGCAGTGCTAGTGAAGGGAACACAGATACGCAGTATTTT. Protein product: CSASEGNTDTQYF.

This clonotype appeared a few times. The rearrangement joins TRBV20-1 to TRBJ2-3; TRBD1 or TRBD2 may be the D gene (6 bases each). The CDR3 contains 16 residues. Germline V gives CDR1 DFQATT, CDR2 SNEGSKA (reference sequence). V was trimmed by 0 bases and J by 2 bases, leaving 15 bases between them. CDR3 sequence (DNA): TGCAGTGCTAGAGATCTGGGGGGCCACTCCACAGATACGCAGTATTTT. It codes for CSARDLGGHSTDTQYF.

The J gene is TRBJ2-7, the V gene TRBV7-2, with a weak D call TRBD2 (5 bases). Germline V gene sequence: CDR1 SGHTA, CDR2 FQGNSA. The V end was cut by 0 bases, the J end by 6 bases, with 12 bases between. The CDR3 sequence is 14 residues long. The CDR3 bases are TGTGCCAGCAGCTTAGCGATTGGTGAGGGCGAGCAGTACTTC. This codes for CASSLAIGEGEQYF.

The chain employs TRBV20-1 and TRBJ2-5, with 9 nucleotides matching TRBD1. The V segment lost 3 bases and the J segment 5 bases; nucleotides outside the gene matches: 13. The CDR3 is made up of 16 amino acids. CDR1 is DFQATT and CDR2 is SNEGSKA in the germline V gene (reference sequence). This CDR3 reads CSASPRTGVEWETQYF. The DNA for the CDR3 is TGCAGTGCTAGCCCCAGGACAGGGGTTGAGTGGGAGACCCAGTACTTC.

CDR3 loop: CSASPGAGANVLTF. In DNA form, the CDR3 reads TGCAGTGCTAGTCCGGGGGCTGGGGCCAACGTCCTGACTTTC. The J gene is TRBJ2-6, the V gene TRBV20-1; perhaps TRBD2 as D (6 bases). Deletions cut 3 bases from V and 2 bases from J, with 8 bases between. Germline values: CDR1 DFQATT, CDR2 SNEGSKA (reference sequence). CDR3 length: 14 residues.

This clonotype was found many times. In DNA, the CDR3 is TGTGCCAGCAGCGTAGTGGGGGGCCGTATCGAGCAGTACTTC. Translated, it gives CASSVVGGRIEQYF. This chain joins TRBV9 and TRBJ2-7; D is perhaps TRBD1 or TRBD2 (6 bases each). The V end was cut by 0 bases, the J end by 6 bases, with 13 bases between. Germline CDR1 is SGDLS and CDR2 is YYNGEE. The length of the CDR3 is 14 residues.

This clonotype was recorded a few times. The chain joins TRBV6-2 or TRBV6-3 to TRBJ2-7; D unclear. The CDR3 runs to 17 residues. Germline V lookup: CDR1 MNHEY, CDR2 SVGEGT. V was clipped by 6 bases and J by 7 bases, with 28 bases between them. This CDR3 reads CASSRTRSPSSYNEQYF. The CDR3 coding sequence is TGTGCCAGCAGCCGAACCCGCAGCCCAAGCTCCTACAATGAGCAGTACTTC.

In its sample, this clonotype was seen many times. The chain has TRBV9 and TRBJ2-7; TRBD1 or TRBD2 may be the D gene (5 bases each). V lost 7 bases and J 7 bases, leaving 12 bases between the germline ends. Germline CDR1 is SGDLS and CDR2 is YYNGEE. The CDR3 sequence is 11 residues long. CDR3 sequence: CASEGTGEQYF. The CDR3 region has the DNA TGTGCCAGCGAGGGGACGGGGGAGCAGTACTTC.

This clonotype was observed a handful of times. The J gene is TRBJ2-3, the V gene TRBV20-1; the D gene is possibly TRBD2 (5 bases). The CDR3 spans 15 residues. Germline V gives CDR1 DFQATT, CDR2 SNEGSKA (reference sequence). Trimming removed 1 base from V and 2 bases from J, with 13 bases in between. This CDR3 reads CSARGLEEDTDTQYF. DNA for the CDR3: TGCAGTGCTAGAGGTTTGGAGGAGGACACAGATACGCAGTATTTT.

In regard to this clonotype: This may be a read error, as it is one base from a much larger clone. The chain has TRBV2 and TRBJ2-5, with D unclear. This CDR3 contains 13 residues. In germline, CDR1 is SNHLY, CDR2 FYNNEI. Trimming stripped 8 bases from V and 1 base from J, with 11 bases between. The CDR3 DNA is TGTGCCAGCGGTTGGCGTGGCCAAGAGACCCAGTACTTC. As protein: CASGWRGQETQYF. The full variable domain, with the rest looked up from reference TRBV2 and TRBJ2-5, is EPEVTQTPSHQVTQMGQEVILRCVPISNHLYFYWYRQILGQKVEFLVSFYNNEISEKSEIFDDQFSVERPDGSNFTLKIRSTKLEDSAMYFCASGWRGQETQYFGPGTRLLVL.

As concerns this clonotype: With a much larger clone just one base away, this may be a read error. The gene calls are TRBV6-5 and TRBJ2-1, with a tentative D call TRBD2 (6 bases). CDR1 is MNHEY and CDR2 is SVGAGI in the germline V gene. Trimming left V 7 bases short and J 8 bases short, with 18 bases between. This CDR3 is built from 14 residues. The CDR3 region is CASKERGLWDEQFF. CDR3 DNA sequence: TGTGCCAGCAAGGAACGGGGGTTGTGGGATGAGCAGTTCTTC.

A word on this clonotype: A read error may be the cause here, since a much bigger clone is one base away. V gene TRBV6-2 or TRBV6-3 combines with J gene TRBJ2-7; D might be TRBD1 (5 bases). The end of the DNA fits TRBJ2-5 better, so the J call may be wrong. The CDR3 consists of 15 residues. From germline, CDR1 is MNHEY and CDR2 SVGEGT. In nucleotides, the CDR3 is TGTGCCAGCGCTGCACGTACAGGAGCCATCGAGACCCAGTACTTC. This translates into CASAARTGAIETQYF.

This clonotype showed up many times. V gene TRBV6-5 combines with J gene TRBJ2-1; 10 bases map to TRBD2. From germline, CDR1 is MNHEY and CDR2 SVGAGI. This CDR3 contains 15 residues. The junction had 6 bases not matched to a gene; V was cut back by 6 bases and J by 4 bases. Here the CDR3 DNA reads TGTGCCAGCAGAACTAGCGGGAAGTCGTACAATGAGCAGTTCTTC. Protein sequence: CASRTSGKSYNEQFF.